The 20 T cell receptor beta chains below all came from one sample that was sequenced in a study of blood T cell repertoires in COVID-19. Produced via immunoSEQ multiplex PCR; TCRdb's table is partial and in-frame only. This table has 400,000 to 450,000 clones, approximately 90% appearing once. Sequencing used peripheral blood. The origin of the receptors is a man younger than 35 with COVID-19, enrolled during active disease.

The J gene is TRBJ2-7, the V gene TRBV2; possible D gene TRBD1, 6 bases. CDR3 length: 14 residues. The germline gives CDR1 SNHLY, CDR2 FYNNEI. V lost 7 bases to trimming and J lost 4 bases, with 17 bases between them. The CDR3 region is CASNLRRTEYEQYF. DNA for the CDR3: TGTGCCAGCAACTTAAGGAGGACAGAGTACGAGCAGTACTTC.

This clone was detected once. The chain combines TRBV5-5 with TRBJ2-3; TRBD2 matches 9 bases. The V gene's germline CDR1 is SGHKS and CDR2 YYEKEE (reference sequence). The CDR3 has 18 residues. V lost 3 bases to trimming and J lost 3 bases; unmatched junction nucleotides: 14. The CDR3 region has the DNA TGTGCCAGCAGCTCAGCCCCCAATGTAGCGGGAGTAACAGATACGCAGTATTTT. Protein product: CASSSAPNVAGVTDTQYF. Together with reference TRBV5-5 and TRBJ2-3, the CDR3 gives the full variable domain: DAGVTQSPTHLIKTRGQQVTLRCSPISGHKSVSWYQQVLGQGPQFIFQYYEKEERGRGNFPDRFSARQFPNYSSELNVNALLLGDSALYLCASSSAPNVAGVTDTQYFGPGTRLTVL.

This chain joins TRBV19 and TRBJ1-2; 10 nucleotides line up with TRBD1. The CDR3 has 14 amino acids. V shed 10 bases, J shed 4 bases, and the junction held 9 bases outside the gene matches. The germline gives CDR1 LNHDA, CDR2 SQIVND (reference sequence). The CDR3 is CATDRGRKVYGYTF. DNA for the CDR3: TGTGCCACCGACAGGGGGCGAAAGGTCTATGGCTACACCTTC.

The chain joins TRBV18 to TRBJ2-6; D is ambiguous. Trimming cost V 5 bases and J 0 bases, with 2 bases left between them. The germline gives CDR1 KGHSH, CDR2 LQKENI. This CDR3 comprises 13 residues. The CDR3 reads CASSYSGANVLTF. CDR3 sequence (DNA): TGTGCCAGCTCATACTCTGGGGCCAACGTCCTGACTTTC.

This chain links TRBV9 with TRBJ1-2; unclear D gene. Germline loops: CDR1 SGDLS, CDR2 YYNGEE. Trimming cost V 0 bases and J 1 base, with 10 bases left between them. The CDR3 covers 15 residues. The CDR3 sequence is CASSVVPEGNYGYTF. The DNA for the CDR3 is TGTGCCAGCAGCGTAGTCCCAGAGGGTAACTATGGCTACACCTTC.

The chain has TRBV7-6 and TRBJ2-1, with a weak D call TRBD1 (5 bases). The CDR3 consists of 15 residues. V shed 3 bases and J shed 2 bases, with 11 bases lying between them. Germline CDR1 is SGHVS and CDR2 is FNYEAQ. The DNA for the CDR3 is TGTGCCAGCAGCTTCCGAATAGGGGCCTACAATGAGCAGTTCTTC. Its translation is CASSFRIGAYNEQFF. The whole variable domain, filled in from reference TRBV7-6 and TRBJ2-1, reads GAGVSQSPRYKVTKRGQDVALRCDPISGHVSLYWYRQALGQGPEFLTYFNYEAQQDKSGLPNDRFSAERPEGSISTLTIQRTEQRDSAMYRCASSFRIGAYNEQFFGPGTRLTVL.

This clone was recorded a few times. The CDR3 region is CASSDSMGGGELFF. The CDR3 bases are TGTGCCAGCAGTGACTCGATGGGAGGCGGGGAGCTGTTTTTT. The chain combines TRBV6-4 with TRBJ2-2; a weak D match, TRBD2 (6 bases). This CDR3 spans 14 amino acids. Germline assignment: CDR1 MRHNA and CDR2 SNTAGT. Trimming stripped 0 bases from V and 7 bases from J, with 9 bases between.

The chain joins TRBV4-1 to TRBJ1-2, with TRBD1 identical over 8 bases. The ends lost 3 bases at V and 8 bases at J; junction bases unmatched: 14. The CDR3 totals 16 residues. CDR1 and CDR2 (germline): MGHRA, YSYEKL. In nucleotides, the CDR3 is TGCGCCAGCAGCCAGGATGGACAGGGCGTCCGTAGGGGCTACACCTTC. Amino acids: CASSQDGQGVRRGYTF.

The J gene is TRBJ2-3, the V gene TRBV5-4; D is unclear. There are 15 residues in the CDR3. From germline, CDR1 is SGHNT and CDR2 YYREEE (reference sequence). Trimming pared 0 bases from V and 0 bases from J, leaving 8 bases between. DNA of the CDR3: TGTGCCAGCAGCTTGGAATCAATCAGCACAGATACGCAGTATTTT. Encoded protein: CASSLESISTDTQYF.

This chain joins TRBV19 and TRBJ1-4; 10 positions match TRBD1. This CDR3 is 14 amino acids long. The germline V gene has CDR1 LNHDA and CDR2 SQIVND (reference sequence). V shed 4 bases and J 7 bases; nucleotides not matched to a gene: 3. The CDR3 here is CASSTTGGGEKLFF. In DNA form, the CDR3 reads TGTGCCAGTAGTACGACAGGGGGCGGTGAAAAACTGTTTTTT.

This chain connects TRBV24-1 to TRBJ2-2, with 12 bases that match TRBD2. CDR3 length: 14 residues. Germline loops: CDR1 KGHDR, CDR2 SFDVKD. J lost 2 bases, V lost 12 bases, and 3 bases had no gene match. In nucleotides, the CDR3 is TGTGCCGCCGGACTAGCGGGAAACACCGGGGAGCTGTTTTTT. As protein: CAAGLAGNTGELFF.

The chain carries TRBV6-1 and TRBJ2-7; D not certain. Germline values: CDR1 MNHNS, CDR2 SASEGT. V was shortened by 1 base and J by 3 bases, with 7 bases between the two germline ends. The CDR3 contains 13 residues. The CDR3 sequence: CASSEVKNYEQYF. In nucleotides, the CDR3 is TGTGCCAGCAGTGAAGTTAAAAACTACGAGCAGTACTTC.

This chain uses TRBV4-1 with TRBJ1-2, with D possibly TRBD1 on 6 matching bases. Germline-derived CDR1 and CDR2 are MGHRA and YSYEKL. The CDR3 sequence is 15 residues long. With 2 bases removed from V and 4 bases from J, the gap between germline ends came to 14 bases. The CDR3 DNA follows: TGCGCCAGCAGCCAATACCTACAGGGCTCCTATGGCTACACCTTC. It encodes CASSQYLQGSYGYTF.

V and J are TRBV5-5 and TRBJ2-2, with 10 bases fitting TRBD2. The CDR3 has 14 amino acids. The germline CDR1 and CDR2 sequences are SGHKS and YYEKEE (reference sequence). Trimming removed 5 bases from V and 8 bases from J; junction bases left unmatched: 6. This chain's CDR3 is CASRAGGPAGELFF. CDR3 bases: TGTGCCAGCAGAGCGGGAGGGCCCGCTGGGGAGCTGTTTTTT.

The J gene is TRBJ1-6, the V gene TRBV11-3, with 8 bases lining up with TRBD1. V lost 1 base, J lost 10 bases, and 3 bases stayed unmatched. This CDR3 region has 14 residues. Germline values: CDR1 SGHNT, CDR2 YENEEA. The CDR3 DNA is TGTGCCAGCAGCTTAGCAGGGGGCGCGTCACCCCTCCACTTT. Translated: CASSLAGGASPLHF. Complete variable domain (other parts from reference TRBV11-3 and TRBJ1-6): EAGVVQSPRYKIIEKKQPVAFWCNPISGHNTLYWYLQNLGQGPELLIRYENEEAVDDSQLPKDRFSAERLKGVDSTLKIQPAELGDSAVYLCASSLAGGASPLHFGNGTRLTVT.

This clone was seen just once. CDR3 protein: CASSLAGASYGYTF. The CDR3, as DNA: TGTGCCAGCAGCTTGGCAGGGGCGAGCTATGGCTACACCTTC. V usage is TRBV5-4 and J usage is TRBJ1-2; D is perhaps TRBD1 (6 bases). CDR1 and CDR2 (germline): SGHNT, YYREEE (reference sequence). V dropped 0 bases and J dropped 4 bases, with 10 bases sitting between them. This CDR3 is 14 amino acids long. Using reference TRBV5-4 and TRBJ1-2 for the parts outside the CDR3, the full variable domain is ETGVTQSPTHLIKTRGQQVTLRCSSQSGHNTVSWYQQALGQGPQFIFQYYREEENGRGNFPPRFSGLQFPNYSSELNVNALELDDSALYLCASSLAGASYGYTFGSGTRLTVV.

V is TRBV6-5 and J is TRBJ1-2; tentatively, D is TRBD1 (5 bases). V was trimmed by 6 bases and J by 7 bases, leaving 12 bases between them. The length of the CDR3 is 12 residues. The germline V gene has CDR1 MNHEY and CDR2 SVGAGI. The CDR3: CASSMGEAGYTF. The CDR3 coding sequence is TGTGCCAGCAGCATGGGGGAGGCTGGCTACACCTTC.

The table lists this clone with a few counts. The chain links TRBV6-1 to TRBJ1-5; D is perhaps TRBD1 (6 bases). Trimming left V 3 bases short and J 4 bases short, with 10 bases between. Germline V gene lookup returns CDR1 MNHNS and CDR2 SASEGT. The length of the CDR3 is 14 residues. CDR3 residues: CASSDRGKNQPQHF. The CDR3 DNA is TGTGCCAGCAGTGATAGGGGGAAAAATCAGCCCCAGCATTTT.

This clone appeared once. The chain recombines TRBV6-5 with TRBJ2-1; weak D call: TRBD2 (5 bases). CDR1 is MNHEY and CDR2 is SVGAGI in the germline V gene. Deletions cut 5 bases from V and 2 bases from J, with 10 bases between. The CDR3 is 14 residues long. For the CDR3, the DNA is TGTGCCAGCAGTCGGACGGAGGCCTACAATGAGCAGTTCTTC. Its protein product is CASSRTEAYNEQFF.

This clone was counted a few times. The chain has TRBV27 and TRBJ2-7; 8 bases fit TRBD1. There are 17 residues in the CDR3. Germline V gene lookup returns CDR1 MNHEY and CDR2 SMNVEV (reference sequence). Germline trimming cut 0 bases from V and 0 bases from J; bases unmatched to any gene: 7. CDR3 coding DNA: TGTGCCAGCAGTTTATCCGGACAGGGCCTGGCCTCCTACGAGCAGTACTTC. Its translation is CASSLSGQGLASYEQYF.